This is a list of T cell receptor beta chains from one sample in a study of blood T cells in healthy people across ages. TCRdb called the 5' RACE reads again in MiXCR, with one record for every CDR3 protein. The sample lists some 1,800,000 distinct CDR3 sequences, approximately 39% occurring once. Input material: blood. The receptors here all came from a human donor in good health. The CDR3 runs from the conserved cysteine through the conserved F or W. Each record gives: clone size, D gene, J gene, V gene, CDR3 DNA, CDR3 protein. The D gene is left open where the match is weak. Some rows have no size entry. The others give once, few or many, or a class for an expanded clone.

abundance: few; d_gene: NA; j_gene: TRBJ2-5; v_gene: TRBV15; CDR3nt: TGTGCCACCAGCAGAGATGATACAGGCCAAGAGACCCAGTACTTC; CDR3aa: CATSRDDTGQETQYF
abundance: NA; d_gene: NA; j_gene: TRBJ2-1; v_gene: TRBV21-1; CDR3nt: TGTGCCAGCAGCAAAGTCGGGCGGGGGGAAGACTACAATGAGCAGTTCTTC; CDR3aa: CASSKVGRGEDYNEQFF
abundance: NA; d_gene: TRBD1; j_gene: TRBJ1-5; v_gene: TRBV15; CDR3nt: TGTGCCACCAGCATAAAACAGGGGAATCAGCCCCAGCATTTT; CDR3aa: CATSIKQGNQPQHF
abundance: NA; d_gene: NA; j_gene: TRBJ2-3; v_gene: TRBV20-1; CDR3nt: TGCAGTGTTCCCCTAGGGCCGACTAGCACAGATACGCAGTATTTT; CDR3aa: CSVPLGPTSTDTQYF
abundance: NA; d_gene: NA; j_gene: TRBJ2-1; v_gene: TRBV7-9; CDR3nt: TGTGCCAGCAGCTTAGAGGCGTGGAATGAGCAGTTCTTC; CDR3aa: CASSLEAWNEQFF
abundance: NA; d_gene: TRBD1; j_gene: TRBJ1-2; v_gene: TRBV24-1; CDR3nt: TGTGCCACCGGACAACAGGGGGTACATGGCTACACCTTC; CDR3aa: CATGQQGVHGYTF
abundance: NA; d_gene: NA; j_gene: TRBJ1-2; v_gene: TRBV13; CDR3nt: TGTGCCAGCAGCTGGGGGGGCCATGGCTACATCTTC; CDR3aa: CASSWGGHGYIF
abundance: NA; d_gene: NA; j_gene: TRBJ2-3; v_gene: TRBV6-2/TRBV6-3; CDR3nt: TGTGCCAGCAGTTTCCGGACTCGAACAGATACGCAGTATTTT; CDR3aa: CASSFRTRTDTQYF
abundance: NA; d_gene: TRBD1; j_gene: TRBJ1-1; v_gene: TRBV29-1; CDR3nt: TGCAGCGTCCTCCTGACAGGGTTCACTGAAGCTTTCTTT; CDR3aa: CSVLLTGFTEAFF
abundance: NA; d_gene: NA; j_gene: TRBJ1-2; v_gene: TRBV14; CDR3nt: TGTGCCAGCAGCCAAGATCTTTTGACCCTCTATGGCTACACCTTC; CDR3aa: CASSQDLLTLYGYTF
abundance: NA; d_gene: NA; j_gene: TRBJ1-4; v_gene: TRBV7-9; CDR3nt: TGTGCCAGCAGCTTAGCGCAGGCGGAAAATGAAAAACTGTTTTTT; CDR3aa: CASSLAQAENEKLFF
abundance: few; d_gene: TRBD1; j_gene: TRBJ1-2; v_gene: TRBV30; CDR3nt: TGTGCCTGGAGTGTTTCAGGGGGTGCCGGCTACACCTTC; CDR3aa: CAWSVSGGAGYTF
abundance: few; d_gene: NA; j_gene: TRBJ2-1; v_gene: TRBV29-1; CDR3nt: TGCAGCGTTGAGGACGGAACCAATGAGCAGTTCTTC; CDR3aa: CSVEDGTNEQFF
abundance: few; d_gene: NA; j_gene: TRBJ2-7; v_gene: TRBV21-1; CDR3nt: TGTGCCAGCACCTTCCACGAGCAGTACTTC; CDR3aa: CASTFHEQYF
abundance: NA; d_gene: NA; j_gene: TRBJ1-2; v_gene: TRBV28; CDR3nt: TGTGCCATACAAAGGATGCCGGGGGGCTACACCTTC; CDR3aa: CAIQRMPGGYTF
abundance: NA; d_gene: NA; j_gene: TRBJ1-2; v_gene: TRBV7-8; CDR3nt: TGTGCCAGCAGCTTATACAGTCGACGGGTTGGTGGCTACACCTTC; CDR3aa: CASSLYSRRVGGYTF
abundance: few; d_gene: NA; j_gene: TRBJ2-1; v_gene: TRBV7-9; CDR3nt: TGTGCCAGCAGCGACACCATTGGGGTTCTACCGTTCTTC; CDR3aa: CASSDTIGVLPFF
abundance: NA; d_gene: NA; j_gene: TRBJ2-5; v_gene: TRBV20-1; CDR3nt: TGCAGCGCGGCCGTCCGGGAGGAGACCCAGTACTTC; CDR3aa: CSAAVREETQYF
abundance: NA; d_gene: TRBD2; j_gene: TRBJ2-4; v_gene: TRBV20-1; CDR3nt: TGCAGTGCTGGGAGACTAGCGGGGGGGTTAACCTCCTACGGGCAGTACTTC; CDR3aa: CSAGRLAGGLTSYGQYF
abundance: NA; d_gene: TRBD1; j_gene: TRBJ2-1; v_gene: TRBV12-3/TRBV12-4; CDR3nt: TGTGCCAGCAGTATCAGGACAGGCTCCTACAATGAGCAGTTCTTC; CDR3aa: CASSIRTGSYNEQFF
abundance: few; d_gene: NA; j_gene: TRBJ2-5; v_gene: TRBV20-1; CDR3nt: TGCAGTACTAGTCAATCAGAGACCCAGTACTTC; CDR3aa: CSTSQSETQYF
abundance: NA; d_gene: NA; j_gene: TRBJ2-7; v_gene: TRBV4-1; CDR3nt: TGCGCCAGCAGCCAAGTGGTGGGAGACCCTCGTGGGGCGAGTGGCGGGCAGTACTTC; CDR3aa: CASSQVVGDPRGASGGQYF
abundance: NA; d_gene: NA; j_gene: TRBJ1-4; v_gene: TRBV7-9; CDR3nt: TGTGCCAGCAGCTCCCCCCGGGCCGAGGGAGAAAAACTGTTTTTT; CDR3aa: CASSSPRAEGEKLFF
abundance: many; d_gene: NA; j_gene: TRBJ2-5; v_gene: TRBV7-9; CDR3nt: TGTGCCAGCAGCCGGGACCAAGAGACCCAGTACTTC; CDR3aa: CASSRDQETQYF
abundance: NA; d_gene: TRBD1; j_gene: TRBJ2-5; v_gene: TRBV6-5; CDR3nt: TGTGCCAGCAGTCAGGACAGGGACTGGACCCAGTACTTC; CDR3aa: CASSQDRDWTQYF
abundance: NA; d_gene: TRBD1; j_gene: TRBJ1-2; v_gene: TRBV6-5; CDR3nt: TGTGCCAGCTCGTTCGACAGGGGGAATATTCTAGGTGGCTACACCTTC; CDR3aa: CASSFDRGNILGGYTF
abundance: NA; d_gene: NA; j_gene: TRBJ2-1; v_gene: TRBV12-3/TRBV12-4; CDR3nt: TGTGCCAGCACCAAGGAGGGGAATCGGTACAATGAGCAGTTCTTC; CDR3aa: CASTKEGNRYNEQFF
abundance: few; d_gene: NA; j_gene: TRBJ1-1; v_gene: TRBV10-3; CDR3nt: TGTGCCATCAGCTTCGGACAGATGAACACTGAAGCTTTCTTT; CDR3aa: CAISFGQMNTEAFF
abundance: NA; d_gene: TRBD1; j_gene: TRBJ2-7; v_gene: TRBV9; CDR3nt: TGTGCCAGCAGCGCGACAGGGCAGTCCTACGAGCAGTACTTC; CDR3aa: CASSATGQSYEQYF
abundance: NA; d_gene: TRBD1; j_gene: TRBJ2-3; v_gene: TRBV11-2; CDR3nt: TGTGCCAGCAGCCCCAGGACAGGGGACTCAGTGGATACGCAGTATTTT; CDR3aa: CASSPRTGDSVDTQYF
abundance: NA; d_gene: NA; j_gene: TRBJ2-3; v_gene: TRBV20-1; CDR3nt: TGCAGTGCTAGAGATGGGGCAGGAACTTTTGCTGATACGCAGTATTTT; CDR3aa: CSARDGAGTFADTQYF
abundance: NA; d_gene: NA; j_gene: TRBJ2-3; v_gene: TRBV7-2; CDR3nt: TGTGCCAGCAGCTTAGATTCAGCGGATGTCAATACGCAGTATTTT; CDR3aa: CASSLDSADVNTQYF
abundance: NA; d_gene: NA; j_gene: TRBJ1-4; v_gene: TRBV7-2; CDR3nt: TGTGCCAGCAGCTTAGACCACCCTGCAACTAATGAAAAACTGTTTTTT; CDR3aa: CASSLDHPATNEKLFF
abundance: NA; d_gene: NA; j_gene: TRBJ2-3; v_gene: TRBV4-2; CDR3nt: TGTGCCAGCAGCCAAGAGGGACTGGGTGAAGCAGATACGCAGTATTTT; CDR3aa: CASSQEGLGEADTQYF
abundance: NA; d_gene: NA; j_gene: TRBJ2-7; v_gene: TRBV5-1; CDR3nt: TGCGCCAGCAGATTAGACAGTGGGGACTACGAGCAGTACTTC; CDR3aa: CASRLDSGDYEQYF
abundance: NA; d_gene: NA; j_gene: TRBJ1-2; v_gene: TRBV6-6; CDR3nt: TGTGCCAGCAGTCTCCCGACTCTTGGCTACACCTTC; CDR3aa: CASSLPTLGYTF
abundance: NA; d_gene: NA; j_gene: TRBJ1-6; v_gene: TRBV2; CDR3nt: TGTGCCAGCAGCCAAGGGGGGCCCACCCTCCACTTT; CDR3aa: CASSQGGPTLHF
abundance: NA; d_gene: NA; j_gene: TRBJ1-2; v_gene: TRBV10-3; CDR3nt: TGTGCCATCAGTGACCAGGCAGTGACCTCCTATGGCTACACCTTC; CDR3aa: CAISDQAVTSYGYTF
abundance: NA; d_gene: NA; j_gene: TRBJ1-5; v_gene: TRBV7-2; CDR3nt: TGTGCCAGCAGCTTCCTCCCAAGGAGCAATCAGCCCCAGCATTTT; CDR3aa: CASSFLPRSNQPQHF
abundance: few; d_gene: TRBD2; j_gene: TRBJ2-3; v_gene: TRBV11-2; CDR3nt: TGTGCCAGCAGCTTAGTCGAGCGGGGGTATAGCAGGGATACGCAGTATTTT; CDR3aa: CASSLVERGYSRDTQYF
abundance: few; d_gene: NA; j_gene: TRBJ2-1; v_gene: TRBV7-2; CDR3nt: TGTGCCAGCAGCTTAGACGGGAACCGCTACAATGAGCAGTTCTTC; CDR3aa: CASSLDGNRYNEQFF
abundance: few; d_gene: TRBD2; j_gene: TRBJ2-1; v_gene: TRBV20-1; CDR3nt: TGCAGTGCTAGAGATCTAGCGGGGGCTGCCCCGTATCCTAATGAGCAGTTCTTC; CDR3aa: CSARDLAGAAPYPNEQFF
abundance: NA; d_gene: NA; j_gene: TRBJ2-5; v_gene: TRBV5-1; CDR3nt: TGCGCCAGCAGCTCCGGACTGTCCACAATGCAAGAGACCCAGTACTTC; CDR3aa: CASSSGLSTMQETQYF
abundance: NA; d_gene: NA; j_gene: TRBJ2-5; v_gene: TRBV2; CDR3nt: TGTGCCAGCAGTGTGGACAACCTAAGAGGAGAGACCCAGTACTTC; CDR3aa: CASSVDNLRGETQYF
abundance: NA; d_gene: NA; j_gene: TRBJ2-1; v_gene: TRBV4-3; CDR3nt: TGCGCCAGCAGCCAAGATTGGGCAGTAAATGAGCAGTTCTTC; CDR3aa: CASSQDWAVNEQFF
abundance: NA; d_gene: NA; j_gene: TRBJ1-2; v_gene: TRBV20-1; CDR3nt: TGCAGTGCCTCCCCGGGGACCAGTCGAGGCTACACCTTC; CDR3aa: CSASPGTSRGYTF